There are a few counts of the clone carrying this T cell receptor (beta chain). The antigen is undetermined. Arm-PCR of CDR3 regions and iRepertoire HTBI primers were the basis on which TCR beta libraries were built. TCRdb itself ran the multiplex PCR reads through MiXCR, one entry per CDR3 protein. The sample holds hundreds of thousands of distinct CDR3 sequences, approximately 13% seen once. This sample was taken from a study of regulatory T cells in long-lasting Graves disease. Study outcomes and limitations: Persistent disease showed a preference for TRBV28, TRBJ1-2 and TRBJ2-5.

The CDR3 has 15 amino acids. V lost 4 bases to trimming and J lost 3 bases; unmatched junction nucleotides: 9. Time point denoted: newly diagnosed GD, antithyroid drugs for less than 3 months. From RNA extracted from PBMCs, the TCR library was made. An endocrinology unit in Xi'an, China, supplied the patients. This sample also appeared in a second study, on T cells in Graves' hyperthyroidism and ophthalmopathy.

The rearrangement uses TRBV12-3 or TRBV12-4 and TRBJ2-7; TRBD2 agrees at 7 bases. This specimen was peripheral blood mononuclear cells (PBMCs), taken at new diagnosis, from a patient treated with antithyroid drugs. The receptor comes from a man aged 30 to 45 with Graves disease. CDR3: CASSSGLGGVYEQYF. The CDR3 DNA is TGTGCCAGCAGTTCCGGACTAGGAGGGGTCTACGAGCAGTACTTC.